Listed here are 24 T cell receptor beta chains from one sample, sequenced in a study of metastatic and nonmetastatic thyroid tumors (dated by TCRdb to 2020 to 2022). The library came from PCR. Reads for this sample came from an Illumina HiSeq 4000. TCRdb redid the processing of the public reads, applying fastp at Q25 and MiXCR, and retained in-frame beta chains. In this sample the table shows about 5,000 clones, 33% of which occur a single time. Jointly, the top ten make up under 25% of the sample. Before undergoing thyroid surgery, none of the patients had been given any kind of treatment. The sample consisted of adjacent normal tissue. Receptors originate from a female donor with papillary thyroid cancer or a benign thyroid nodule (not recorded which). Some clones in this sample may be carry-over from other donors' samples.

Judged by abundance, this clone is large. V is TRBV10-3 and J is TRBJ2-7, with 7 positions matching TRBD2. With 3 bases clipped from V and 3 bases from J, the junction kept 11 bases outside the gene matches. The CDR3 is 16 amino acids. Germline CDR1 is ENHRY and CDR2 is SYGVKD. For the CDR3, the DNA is TGTGCCATCAGTGATGGTCCGGCGGGGGAGTACTACGAGCAGTACTTC. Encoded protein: CAISDGPAGEYYEQYF.

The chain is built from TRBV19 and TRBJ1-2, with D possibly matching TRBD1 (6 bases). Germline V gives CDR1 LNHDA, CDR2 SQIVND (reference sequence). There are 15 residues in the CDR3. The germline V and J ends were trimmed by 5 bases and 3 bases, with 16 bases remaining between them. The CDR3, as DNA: TGTGCCAGTAGTCCGCCGTTAGGGGGGGACTATGGCTACACCTTC. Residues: CASSPPLGGDYGYTF.

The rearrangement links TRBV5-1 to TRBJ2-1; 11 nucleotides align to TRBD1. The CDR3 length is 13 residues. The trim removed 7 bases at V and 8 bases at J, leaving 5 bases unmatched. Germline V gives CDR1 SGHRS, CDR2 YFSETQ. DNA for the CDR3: TGCGCCAGCGGGACAGGGGGAATATATGAGCAGTTCTTC. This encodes CASGTGGIYEQFF.

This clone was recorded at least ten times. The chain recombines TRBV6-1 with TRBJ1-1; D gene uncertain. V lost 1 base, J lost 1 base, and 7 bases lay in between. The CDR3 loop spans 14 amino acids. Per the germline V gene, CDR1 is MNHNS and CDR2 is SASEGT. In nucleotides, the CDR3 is TGTGCCAGCAGTGAAGGGACGGAGAACACTGAAGCTTTCTTT. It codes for CASSEGTENTEAFF.

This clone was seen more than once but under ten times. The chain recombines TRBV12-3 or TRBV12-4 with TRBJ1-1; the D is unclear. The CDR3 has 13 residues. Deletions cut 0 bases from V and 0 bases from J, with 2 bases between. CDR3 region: CASSLALNTEAFF. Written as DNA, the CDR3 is TGTGCCAGCAGTTTAGCCCTGAACACTGAAGCTTTCTTT.

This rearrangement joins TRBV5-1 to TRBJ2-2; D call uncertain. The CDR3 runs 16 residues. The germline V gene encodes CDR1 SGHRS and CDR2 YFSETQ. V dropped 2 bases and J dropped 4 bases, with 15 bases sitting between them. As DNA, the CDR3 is TGCGCCAGCAGCTTTGGCCATCGTGATCTCACCGGGGAGCTGTTTTTT. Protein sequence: CASSFGHRDLTGELFF.

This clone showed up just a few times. The CDR3 is CASSALAGHYEQYF. CDR3 DNA sequence: TGTGCCAGCAGTGCACTAGCGGGACATTACGAGCAGTACTTC. The chain employs TRBV27 and TRBJ2-7; 10 bases agree with TRBD2. The V segment lost 5 bases and the J segment 4 bases; nucleotides outside the gene matches: 5. CDR1 is MNHEY, CDR2 SMNVEV, per germline (reference sequence). The CDR3 covers 14 residues.

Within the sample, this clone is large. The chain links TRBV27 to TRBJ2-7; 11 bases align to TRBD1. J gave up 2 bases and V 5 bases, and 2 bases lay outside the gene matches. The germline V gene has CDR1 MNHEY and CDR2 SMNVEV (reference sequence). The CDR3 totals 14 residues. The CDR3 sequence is CASSGQGAAYEQYF. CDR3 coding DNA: TGTGCCAGCAGTGGACAGGGGGCGGCCTACGAGCAGTACTTC.

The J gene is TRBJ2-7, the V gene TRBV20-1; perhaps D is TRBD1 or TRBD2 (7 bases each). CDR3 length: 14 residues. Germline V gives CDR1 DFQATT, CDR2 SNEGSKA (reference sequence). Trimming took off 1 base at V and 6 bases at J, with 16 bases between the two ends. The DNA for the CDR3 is TGCAGTGCTAGAGCCCAGGGGGGGAGCAGCGAGCAGTACTTC. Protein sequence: CSARAQGGSSEQYF.

CDR3 nucleotides: TGTGCCAGCAGCGCCGGGACTAGCGGGAGCGGAGATACGCAGTATTTT. Its protein product is CASSAGTSGSGDTQYF. The gene calls are TRBV11-1 and TRBJ2-3; 14 bases agree with TRBD2. Germline CDR1 and CDR2: SGHAT and FQDESV (reference sequence). V lost 5 bases, J lost 5 bases, and 6 bases stayed unmatched. The CDR3 is 16 residues long.

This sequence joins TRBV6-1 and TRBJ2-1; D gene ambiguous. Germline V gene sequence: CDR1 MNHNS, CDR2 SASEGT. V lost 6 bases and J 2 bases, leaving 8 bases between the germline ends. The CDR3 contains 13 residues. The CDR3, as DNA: TGTGCCAGCAGCGACTTAGCCTACAATGAGCAGTTCTTC. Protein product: CASSDLAYNEQFF.

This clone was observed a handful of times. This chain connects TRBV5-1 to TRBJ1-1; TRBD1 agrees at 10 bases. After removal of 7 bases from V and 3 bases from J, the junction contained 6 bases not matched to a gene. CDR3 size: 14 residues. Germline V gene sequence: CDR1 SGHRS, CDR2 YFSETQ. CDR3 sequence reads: CASYGQGGHTEAFF. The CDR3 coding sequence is TGCGCCAGCTACGGACAGGGGGGGCACACTGAAGCTTTCTTT. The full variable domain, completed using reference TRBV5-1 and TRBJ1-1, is KAGVTQTPRYLIKTRGQQVTLSCSPISGHRSVSWYQQTPGQGLQFLFEYFSETQRNKGNFPGRFSGRQFSNSRSEMNVSTLELGDSALYLCASYGQGGHTEAFFGQGTRLTVV.

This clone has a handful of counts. CDR3 DNA sequence: TGTGCCAGCAGTTACTCGAGAAGTGGGTATGTCCTGGTTGGCTACACCTTC. Protein: CASSYSRSGYVLVGYTF. This sequence joins TRBV6-5 and TRBJ1-2, with no clear D. Trimming stripped 0 bases from V and 7 bases from J, with 21 bases between. The germline V gene encodes CDR1 MNHEY and CDR2 SVGAGI. The CDR3 length is 17 residues.

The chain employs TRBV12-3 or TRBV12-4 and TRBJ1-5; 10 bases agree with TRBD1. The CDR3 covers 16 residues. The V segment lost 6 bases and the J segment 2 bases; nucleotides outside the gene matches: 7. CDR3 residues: CASSTSTGGGNQPQHF. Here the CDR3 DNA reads TGTGCCAGCAGCACCTCGACAGGGGGCGGCAATCAGCCCCAGCATTTT.

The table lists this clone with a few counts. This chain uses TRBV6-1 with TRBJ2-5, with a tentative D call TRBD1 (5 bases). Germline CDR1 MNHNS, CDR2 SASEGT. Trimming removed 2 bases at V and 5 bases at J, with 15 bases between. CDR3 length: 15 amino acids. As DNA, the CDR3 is TGTGCCAGCAGTGAATGGGGCAGGGCAGCGGAGACCCAGTACTTC. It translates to CASSEWGRAAETQYF.

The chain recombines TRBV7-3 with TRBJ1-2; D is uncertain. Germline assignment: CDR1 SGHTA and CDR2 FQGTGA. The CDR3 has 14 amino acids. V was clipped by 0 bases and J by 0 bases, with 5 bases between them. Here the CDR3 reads CASSLTGTNYGYTF. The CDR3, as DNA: TGTGCCAGCAGCTTAACGGGGACTAACTATGGCTACACCTTC.

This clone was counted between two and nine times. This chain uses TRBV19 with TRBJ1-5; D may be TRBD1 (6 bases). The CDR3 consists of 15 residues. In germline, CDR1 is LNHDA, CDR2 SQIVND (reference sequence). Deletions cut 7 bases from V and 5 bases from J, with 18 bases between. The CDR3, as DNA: TGTGCCAGTACAGGAGCGGACAGACGGCATCAGCCCCAGCATTTT. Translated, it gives CASTGADRRHQPQHF.

The DNA of the CDR3 is TGTGCCAGCAGCTATACAGGTGGCTCCTACGAGCAGTACTTC. It translates to CASSYTGGSYEQYF. The rearrangement joins TRBV7-8 to TRBJ2-7; a weak D match, TRBD1 (5 bases). Between the trimmed V and J ends, which lost 4 bases and 0 bases, there was a span of 10 bases. Germline V gene sequence: CDR1 SGHVS, CDR2 FQNEAQ. This CDR3 has 14 residues.

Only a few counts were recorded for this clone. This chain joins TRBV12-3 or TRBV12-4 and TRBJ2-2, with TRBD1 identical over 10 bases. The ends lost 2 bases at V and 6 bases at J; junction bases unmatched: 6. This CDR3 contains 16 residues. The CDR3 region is CASSLRTGGSSGELFF. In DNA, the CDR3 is TGTGCCAGCAGTTTACGGACAGGGGGAAGTTCCGGGGAGCTGTTTTTT.

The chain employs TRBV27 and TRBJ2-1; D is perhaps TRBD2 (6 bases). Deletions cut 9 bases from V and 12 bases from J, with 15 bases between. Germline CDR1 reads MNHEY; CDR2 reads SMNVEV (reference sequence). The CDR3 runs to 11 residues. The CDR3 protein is CASSYGSRQFF. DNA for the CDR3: TGTGCCAGTTCCTACGGGAGTAGGCAGTTCTTC.

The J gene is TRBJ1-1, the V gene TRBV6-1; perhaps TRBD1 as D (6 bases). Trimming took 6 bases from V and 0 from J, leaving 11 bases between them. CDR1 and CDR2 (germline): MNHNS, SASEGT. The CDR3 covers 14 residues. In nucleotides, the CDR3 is TGTGCCAGCAGCCCGAGGGACATGAACACTGAAGCTTTCTTT. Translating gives CASSPRDMNTEAFF.

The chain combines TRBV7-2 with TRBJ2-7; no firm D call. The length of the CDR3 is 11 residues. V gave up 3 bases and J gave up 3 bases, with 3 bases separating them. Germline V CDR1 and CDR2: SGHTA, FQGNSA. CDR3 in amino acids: CASSFDYEQYF. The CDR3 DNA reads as TGTGCCAGCAGCTTCGACTACGAGCAGTACTTC.

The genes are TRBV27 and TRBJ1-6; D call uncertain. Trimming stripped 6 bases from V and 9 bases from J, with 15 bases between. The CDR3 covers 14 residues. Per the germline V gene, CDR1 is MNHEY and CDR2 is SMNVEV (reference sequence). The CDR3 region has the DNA TGTGCCAGCAGACCGACCAGTTTGAGTTCACCCCTCCACTTT. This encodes CASRPTSLSSPLHF.

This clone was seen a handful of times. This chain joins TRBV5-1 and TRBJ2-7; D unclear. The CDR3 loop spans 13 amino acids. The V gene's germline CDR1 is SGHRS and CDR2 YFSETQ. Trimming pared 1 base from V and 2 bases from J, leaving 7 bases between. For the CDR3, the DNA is TGCGCCAGCAGCTTGATGGATGCCTACGAGCAGTACTTC. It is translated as CASSLMDAYEQYF.